These T cell receptor beta chains were read from a single sample in a study of graft-versus-host responses after intestinal transplantation. Their specific antigens are unknown. Libraries were prepared by immunoSEQ multiplex PCR; TCRdb keeps only in-frame clonotypes and omits some of them. This sample carries fewer than 95,000 clones, about 93% of them seen once, and the ten largest clones take 0.49%. Specimen: unstimulated CD8+ T cells sorted from spleen or lymph node cells, collected before intestinal transplant. These receptors were obtained from a human donor who received an intestinal transplant. Each CDR3 is given with its conserved first and last residue.

v_gene: TRBV11-1; CDR3aa: CASSLWANQPQHF
v_gene: TRBV30; CDR3aa: CAWADFSGEQYF
v_gene: TRBV15; CDR3aa: CATSRERQPSQPQHF
v_gene: TRBV9; CDR3aa: CASSSLGGSTDTQYF
v_gene: TRBV19; CDR3aa: CASVAVGMNTEAFF
v_gene: TRBV7-2; CDR3aa: CASSSSDSDPEQYF
v_gene: TRBV12-2; CDR3aa: CASRLVAQGRVYGYTF
v_gene: TRBV7-8; CDR3aa: CASSLPVSPTSGRETQYF
v_gene: TRBV19; CDR3aa: CASSFGTSGAYEQYF
v_gene: TRBV5-8; CDR3aa: CASSPAREGPYNEQFF
v_gene: TRBV5-6; CDR3aa: CASSFGRSYEQYF
v_gene: TRBV6-1; CDR3aa: CASRVGANNEQFF
v_gene: TRBV5-6; CDR3aa: CASSWDRTGFGNEQYF
v_gene: TRBV27; CDR3aa: CASSFTLAGTPLHF
v_gene: TRBV7-2; CDR3aa: CASSLDLLSYNEQFF
v_gene: TRBV7-9; CDR3aa: CASQSKQASYNSPLHF
v_gene: TRBV7-9; CDR3aa: CASSLEAGGLYNEQFF
v_gene: TRBV5-1; CDR3aa: CASSLEAESNTEAFF
v_gene: TRBV30; CDR3aa: CAWSAGQGNQPQHF
v_gene: TRBV27; CDR3aa: CASSPSTGVSYGYTF
v_gene: TRBV2; CDR3aa: CASHLRRTGELFF
v_gene: TRBV5-5; CDR3aa: CASSFSPGQPYEQYF
v_gene: TRBV29-1; CDR3aa: CSGRAGVTSGELFF
v_gene: TRBV27; CDR3aa: CASSPRLAGGNTGELFF
v_gene: TRBV9; CDR3aa: CASSVGGTGVGLETQYF
v_gene: TRBV19; CDR3aa: CASSPASGGYEQYF
v_gene: TRBV6-1; CDR3aa: CASSEWAGNTEAFF